The subject of this entry is one T cell receptor (beta chain). Its specificity is not known. What made the TCR beta cDNA was 5'RACE template switching with UMIs. No DNA is given; TCRdb re-called the 5' RACE reads and lists each CDR3 protein once. The ten top clones account for roughly 3.5%, within a sample of around 550,000 distinct CDR3 sequences. The source of the sample is a study of T cells expressing NK-cell markers. On the study more broadly: Underlying the TCR beta repertoires were sorted CD3+CD56+NKG2C+, CD3+CD56+NKG2C- and CD3+CD56-NKG2C+ T cells. Among the eight sequenced donors, seven tested HCMV-seropositive and one tested seronegative. Overall study results and limits: NKG2C+ dominant clonotypes from 5 to 7 donors made up about 1.0-7.5% of CD8+ T cells.

The germline V gene has CDR1 MNHEY and CDR2 SMNVEV (reference sequence). The CDR3 consists of 14 residues. The sequence was collected from a man younger than 35 in good health. The sample consisted of blood T cells: a sorted CD56 or NKG2C T cell subset, CD4+ or CD8+ T cells, or bulk PBMC T cells (not recorded which). This chain uses TRBV27 with TRBJ2-5; TCRdb reports TRBD1, a call that lacks DNA to check it against. This chain's CDR3 is CASSLGTPGETQYF.